This T cell receptor (beta chain) was documented in a study of blood T cell repertoires in COVID-19 (dated by TCRdb to 2018 to 2020). About the investigation overall: Collaborator samples came from the United States, Italy and Spain and covered acute and convalescent phases of COVID-19. The material from the prospective study consisted of cDNA or gDNA derived from T cells, B-cell-depleted T cells, or PBMCs. Deeply sampled blood TCRbeta repertoires from subjects exposed to, actively infected with, or recovered from COVID-19 were included in the dataset. The repertoires were released in a freely available public database intended as a resource for research on the immune response to SARS-CoV-2. The samples were drawn from the first 160 participants of the ongoing ImmuneRACE study and from 950 to 1,500 subjects provided by 6 global collaborators. Nearly every sample came with metadata listing a de-identified subject ID, COVID-19 status, age in years and sex. Where HLA class I and class II types were available, the types were taken from metadata supplied by the sample provider, not from assay-based typing. Findings and caveats that apply to the study as a whole: The quantity of clinical and demographic metadata differed by source and by participant and was supplied without curation.

Collaborating institutions collected whole blood in K2EDTA tubes following their own protocols. Collaborator samples were shipped for TCRbeta analysis as frozen whole blood, isolated PBMCs, or DNA extracted from either sample type. The germline V gene encodes CDR1 LGHNA and CDR2 YSLEER. The junction shows trimming of 0 bases on V and 6 bases on J, and the gene matches do not reach 12 bases of it. Including cysteine and phenylalanine, the CDR3 has 17 amino acids. The CDR3 DNA has 51 bases and is translated from base 1. A word on this clone: Its antigen is still unknown. Qualities for individual bases were not recorded, and no much larger clone is one base off.

The immunoSEQ Assay, a bias-controlled multiplex PCR, was used to amplify TCRbeta CDR3 regions from genomic DNA. Processing in the source paper ran as follows. Nucleated cell counts per sample were estimated from amplification of reference gene primers within the assay. To quantify the absolute abundance of each unique TCRbeta CDR3 rearrangement, sequence reads were collapsed and filtered. For each sample, productive Simpson clonality was calculated by taking the square root of Simpson's diversity index across productive rearrangements. The table was pulled from immuneACCESS by TCRdb, which kept in-frame rearrangements only. Such tables lose some clones; where checked, under half of the loss comes from unresolved V genes, and the rest has no known cause. That table furnishes V, J and clone size, whereas the DNA furnished D and trimming. In all, the sample holds tens of thousands of clones, and 86% of those were seen once. The ten biggest clones cover roughly 30% of the sample.

What was sequenced was peripheral blood. This chain is built from TRBV4-3 and TRBJ2-7; 9 middle bases align to TRBD2. The receptor comes from a man in his fifties or sixties with active or convalescent COVID-19. The DNA sequence follows: TGCGCCAGCAGCCAAGATCTCTCCGCGGGAGGGCGAGCCGAGCAGTACTTC. Its product reads: CASSQDLSAGGRAEQYF.